This TCR beta chain was found in a study of identical twins. V shed 3 bases and J shed 3 bases, with 8 bases lying between them. There are 13 residues in the CDR3. Germline assignment: CDR1 DFQATT and CDR2 SNEGSKA (reference sequence). TCRdb analysed the 5' RACE reads with MiXCR anew, one entry per CDR3 protein. The sample has around 570,000 distinct CDR3 sequences, 7.5% to 10% seen once; the top ten hold roughly 3%. Separately, the same data were catalogued under a study of yellow fever vaccine responses in identical twins.

The chain joins TRBV20-1 to TRBJ2-2; D call uncertain. Source material: PBMCs. The receptor's source is a woman between 18 and 30 years old in good health. The CDR3 spells CSASARYTGELFF. The DNA of the CDR3 is TGCAGTGCTAGCGCCAGATACACCGGGGAGCTGTTTTTT.